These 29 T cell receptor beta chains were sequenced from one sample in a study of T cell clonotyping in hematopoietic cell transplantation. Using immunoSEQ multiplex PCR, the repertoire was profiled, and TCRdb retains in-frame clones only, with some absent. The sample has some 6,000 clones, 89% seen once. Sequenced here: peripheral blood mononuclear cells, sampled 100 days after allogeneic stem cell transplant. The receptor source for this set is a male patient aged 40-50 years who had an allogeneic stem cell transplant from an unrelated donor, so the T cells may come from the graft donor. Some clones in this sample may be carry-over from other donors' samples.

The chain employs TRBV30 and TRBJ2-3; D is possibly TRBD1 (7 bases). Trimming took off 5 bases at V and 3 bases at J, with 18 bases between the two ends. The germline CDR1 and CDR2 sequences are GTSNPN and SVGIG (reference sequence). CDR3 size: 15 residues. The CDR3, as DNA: TGTGCCTGGGGTGGGCAGGGGGGTGCTACAGATACGCAGTATTTT. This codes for CAWGGQGGATDTQYF.

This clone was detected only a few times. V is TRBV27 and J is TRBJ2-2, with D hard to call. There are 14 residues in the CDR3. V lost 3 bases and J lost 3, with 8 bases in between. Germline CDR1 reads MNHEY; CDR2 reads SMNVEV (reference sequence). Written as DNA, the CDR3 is TGTGCCAGCAGTTTCAGTACGCACACCGGGGAGCTGTTTTTT. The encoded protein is CASSFSTHTGELFF.

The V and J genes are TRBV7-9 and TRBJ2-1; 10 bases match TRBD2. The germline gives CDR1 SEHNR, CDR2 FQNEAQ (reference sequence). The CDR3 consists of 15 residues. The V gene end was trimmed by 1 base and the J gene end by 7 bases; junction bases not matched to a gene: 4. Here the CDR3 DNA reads TGTGCCAGCAGCTTAGATAGCGGGGGGCGAAATGAGCAGTTCTTC. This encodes CASSLDSGGRNEQFF.

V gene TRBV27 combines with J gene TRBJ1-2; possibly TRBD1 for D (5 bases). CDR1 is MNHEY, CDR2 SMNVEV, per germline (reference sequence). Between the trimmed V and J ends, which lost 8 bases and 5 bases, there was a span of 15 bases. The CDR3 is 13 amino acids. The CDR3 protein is CASRRDVRYGYTF. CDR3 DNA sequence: TGTGCCAGCCGCCGGGACGTAAGATATGGCTACACCTTC.

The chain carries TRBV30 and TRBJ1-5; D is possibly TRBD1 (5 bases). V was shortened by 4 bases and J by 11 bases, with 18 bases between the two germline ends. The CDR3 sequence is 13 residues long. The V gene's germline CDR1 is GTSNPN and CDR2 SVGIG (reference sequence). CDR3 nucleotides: TGTGCCTGGACGCGGCAGGGTGGGGGTTCCCAGCATTTT. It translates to CAWTRQGGGSQHF.

CDR3 in amino acids: CARSLVRTGNEQYF. In nucleotides, the CDR3 is TGTGCCAGAAGCTTGGTGAGGACAGGGAACGAGCAGTACTTC. This chain links TRBV5-3 with TRBJ2-7; TRBD1 matches at 8 bases. TRBV5-3 qualifies as an ORF whose function is uncertain. The CDR3 consists of 14 residues. V was clipped by 0 bases and J by 5 bases; unmatched bases: 4.

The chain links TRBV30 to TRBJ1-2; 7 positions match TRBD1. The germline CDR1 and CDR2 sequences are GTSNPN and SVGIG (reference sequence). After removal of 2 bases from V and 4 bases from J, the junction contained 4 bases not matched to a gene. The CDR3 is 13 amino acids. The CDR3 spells CAWSFRQGYGYTF. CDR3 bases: TGTGCCTGGAGTTTTCGACAGGGCTATGGCTACACCTTC.

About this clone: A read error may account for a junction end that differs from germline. The CDR3 DNA reads as TGTGCCAGCAGGGGGACAGGGGTAAACCATAAGTCACCCCTCCACTTT. Its protein is CASRGTGVNHKSPLHF. The chain has TRBV28 and TRBJ1-6; 10 bases line up with TRBD1. The germline V gene has CDR1 MDHEN and CDR2 SYDVKM. CDR3 length: 16 amino acids.

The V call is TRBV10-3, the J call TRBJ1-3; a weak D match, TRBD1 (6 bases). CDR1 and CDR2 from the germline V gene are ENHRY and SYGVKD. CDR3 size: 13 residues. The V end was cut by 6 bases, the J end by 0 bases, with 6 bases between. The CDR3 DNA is TGTGCCATCAGGGACAGCTCTGGAAACACCATATATTTT. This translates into CAIRDSSGNTIYF.

CDR3 coding DNA: TGCAGCGTTGTAGACAGGGAAGGGGAAGGCTACACCTTC. Amino acid sequence: CSVVDREGEGYTF. The J gene is TRBJ1-2, the V gene TRBV29-1, with 7 bases that match TRBD1. CDR3 length: 13 amino acids. Germline CDR1 SQVTM, CDR2 ANQGSEA. Losses at the gene ends were 4 bases for V and 8 bases for J; bases not matched to a gene: 10.

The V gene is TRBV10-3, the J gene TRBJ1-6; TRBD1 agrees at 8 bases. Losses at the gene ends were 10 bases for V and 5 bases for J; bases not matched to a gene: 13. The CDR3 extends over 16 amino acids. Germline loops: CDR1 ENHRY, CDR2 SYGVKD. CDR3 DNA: TGTGCCACAAAAGACCAAACAGGGGGTGATAATTCACCCCTCCACTTT. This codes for CATKDQTGGDNSPLHF.

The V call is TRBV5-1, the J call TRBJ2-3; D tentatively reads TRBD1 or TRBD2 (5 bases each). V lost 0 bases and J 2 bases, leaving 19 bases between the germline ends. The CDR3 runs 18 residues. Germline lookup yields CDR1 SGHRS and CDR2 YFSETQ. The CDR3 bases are TGCGCCAGCAGCTTGGCCCAGGTGGTCGGGGCAACCACAGATACGCAGTATTTT. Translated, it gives CASSLAQVVGATTDTQYF.

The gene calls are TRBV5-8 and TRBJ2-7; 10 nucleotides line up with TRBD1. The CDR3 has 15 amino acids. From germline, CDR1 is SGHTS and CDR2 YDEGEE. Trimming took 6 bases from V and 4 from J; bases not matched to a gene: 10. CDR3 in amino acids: CASMPAGTGAYEQYF. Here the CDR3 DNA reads TGTGCCAGCATGCCCGCCGGGACAGGGGCTTACGAGCAGTACTTC.

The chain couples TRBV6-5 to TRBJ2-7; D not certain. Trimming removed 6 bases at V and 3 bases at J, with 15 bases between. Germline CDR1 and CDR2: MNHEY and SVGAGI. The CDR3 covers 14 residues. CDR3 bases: TGTGCCAGCAGGGCCCCGGGCTCAAACTACGAGCAGTACTTC. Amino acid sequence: CASRAPGSNYEQYF.

The CDR3 reads CASSPLAAVGETQYF. The DNA for the CDR3 is TGTGCCAGTAGTCCCTTAGCGGCGGTGGGGGAGACCCAGTACTTC. V gene TRBV19 combines with J gene TRBJ2-5; tentatively, D is TRBD2 (6 bases). The CDR3 has 15 residues. V was trimmed by 5 bases and J by 5 bases, leaving 18 bases between them. CDR1 LNHDA and CDR2 SQIVND come from the germline V gene (reference sequence).

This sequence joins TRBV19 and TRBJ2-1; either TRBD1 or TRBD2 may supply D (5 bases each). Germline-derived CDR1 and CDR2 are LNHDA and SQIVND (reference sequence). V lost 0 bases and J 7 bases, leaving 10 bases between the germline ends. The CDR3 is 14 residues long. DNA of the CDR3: TGTGCCAGTAGTATAGATCTATGGGGGAATGAGCAGTTCTTC. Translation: CASSIDLWGNEQFF.

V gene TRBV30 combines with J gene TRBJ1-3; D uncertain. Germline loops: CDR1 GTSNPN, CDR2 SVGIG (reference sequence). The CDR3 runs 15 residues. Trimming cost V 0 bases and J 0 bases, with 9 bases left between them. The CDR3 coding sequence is TGTGCCTGGAGTGTAGGAACCCGCTCTGGAAACACCATATATTTT. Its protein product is CAWSVGTRSGNTIYF.

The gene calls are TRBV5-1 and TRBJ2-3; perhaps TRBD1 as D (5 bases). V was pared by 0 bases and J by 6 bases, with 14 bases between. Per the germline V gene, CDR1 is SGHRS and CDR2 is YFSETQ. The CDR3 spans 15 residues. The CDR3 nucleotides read TGCGCCAGCAGCTTGGTAGGGGCTGGAGTGGATACGCAGTATTTT. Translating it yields CASSLVGAGVDTQYF.

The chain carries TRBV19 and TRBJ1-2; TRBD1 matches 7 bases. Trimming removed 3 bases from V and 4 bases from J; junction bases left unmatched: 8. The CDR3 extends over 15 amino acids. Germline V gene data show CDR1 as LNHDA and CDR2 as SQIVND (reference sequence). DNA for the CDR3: TGTGCCAGTAGTATGAGGCTGGGACAGCTCTATGGCTACACCTTC. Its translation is CASSMRLGQLYGYTF.

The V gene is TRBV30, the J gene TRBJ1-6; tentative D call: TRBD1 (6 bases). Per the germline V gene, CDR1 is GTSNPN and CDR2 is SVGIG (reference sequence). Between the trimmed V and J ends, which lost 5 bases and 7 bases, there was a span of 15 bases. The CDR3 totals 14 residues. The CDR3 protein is CAWSRGAGNSPLHF. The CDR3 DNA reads TGTGCCTGGTCGCGGGGGGCTGGCAATTCACCCCTCCACTTT.

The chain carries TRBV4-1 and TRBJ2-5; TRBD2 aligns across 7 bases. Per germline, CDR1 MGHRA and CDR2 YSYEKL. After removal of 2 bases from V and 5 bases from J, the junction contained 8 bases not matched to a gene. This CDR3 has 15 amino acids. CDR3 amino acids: CASSQIDGRGETQYF. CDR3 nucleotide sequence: TGCGCCAGCAGCCAAATCGACGGGCGGGGGGAGACCCAGTACTTC.

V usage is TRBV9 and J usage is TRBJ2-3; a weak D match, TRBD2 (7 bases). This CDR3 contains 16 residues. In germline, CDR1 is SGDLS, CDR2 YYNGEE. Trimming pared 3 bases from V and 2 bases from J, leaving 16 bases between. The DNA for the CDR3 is TGTGCCAGCAGCGGTCAAAGGGGGGGTGACACAGATACGCAGTATTTT. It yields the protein CASSGQRGGDTDTQYF.

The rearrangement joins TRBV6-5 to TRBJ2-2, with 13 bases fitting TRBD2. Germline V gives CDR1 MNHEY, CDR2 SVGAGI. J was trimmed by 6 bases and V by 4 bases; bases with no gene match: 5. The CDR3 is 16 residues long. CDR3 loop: CASSSTSGGASGELFF. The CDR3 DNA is TGTGCCAGCAGTTCCACTAGCGGGGGGGCCTCCGGGGAGCTGTTTTTT.

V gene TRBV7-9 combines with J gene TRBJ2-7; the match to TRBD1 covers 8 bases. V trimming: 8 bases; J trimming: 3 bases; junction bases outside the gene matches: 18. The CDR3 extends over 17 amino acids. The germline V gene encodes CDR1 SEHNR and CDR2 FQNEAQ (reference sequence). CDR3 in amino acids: CASGRKGGQGPIYEQYF. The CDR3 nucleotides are TGTGCCAGCGGCAGGAAAGGTGGACAGGGACCAATCTACGAGCAGTACTTC. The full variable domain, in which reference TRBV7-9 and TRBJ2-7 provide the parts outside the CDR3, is DTGVSQNPRHKITKRGQNVTFRCDPISEHNRLYWYRQTLGQGPEFLTYFQNEAQLEKSRLLSDRFSAERPKGSFSTLEIQRTEQGDSAMYLCASGRKGGQGPIYEQYFGPGTRLTVT.

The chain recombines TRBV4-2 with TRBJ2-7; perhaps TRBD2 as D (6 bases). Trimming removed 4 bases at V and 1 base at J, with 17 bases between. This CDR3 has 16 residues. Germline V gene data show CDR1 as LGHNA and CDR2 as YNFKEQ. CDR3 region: CASSLFGGLSSYEQYF. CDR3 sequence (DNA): TGTGCCAGCAGCCTCTTTGGGGGACTGTCTTCCTACGAGCAGTACTTC.

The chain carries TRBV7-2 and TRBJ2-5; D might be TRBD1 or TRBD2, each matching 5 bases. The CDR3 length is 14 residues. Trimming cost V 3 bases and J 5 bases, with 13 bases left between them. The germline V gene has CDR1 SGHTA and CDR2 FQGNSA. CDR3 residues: CASSFGAAEETQYF. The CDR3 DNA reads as TGTGCCAGCAGCTTTGGGGCAGCGGAGGAGACCCAGTACTTC.

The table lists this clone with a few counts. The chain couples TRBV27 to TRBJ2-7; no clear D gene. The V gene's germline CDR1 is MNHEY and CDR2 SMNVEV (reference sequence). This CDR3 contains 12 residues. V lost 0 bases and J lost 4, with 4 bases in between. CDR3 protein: CASSLSGYEQYF. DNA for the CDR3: TGTGCCAGCAGTTTATCGGGATACGAGCAGTACTTC.

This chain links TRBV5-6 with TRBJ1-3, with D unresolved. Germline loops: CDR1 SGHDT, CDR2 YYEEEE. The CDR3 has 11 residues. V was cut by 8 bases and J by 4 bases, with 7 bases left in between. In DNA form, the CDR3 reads TGTGCCAGTACTTCAGGAAACACCATATATTTT. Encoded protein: CASTSGNTIYF. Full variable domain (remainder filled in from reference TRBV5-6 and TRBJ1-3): DAGVTQSPTHLIKTRGQQVTLRCSPKSGHDTVSWYQQALGQGPQFIFQYYEEEERQRGNFPDRFSGHQFPNYSSELNVNALLLGDSALYLCASTSGNTIYFGEGSWLTVV.

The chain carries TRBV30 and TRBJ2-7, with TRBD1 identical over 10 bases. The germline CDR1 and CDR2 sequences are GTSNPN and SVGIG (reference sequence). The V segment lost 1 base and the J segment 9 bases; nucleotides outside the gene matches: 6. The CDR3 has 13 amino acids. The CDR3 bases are TGTGCCTGGAGTGGTGACAGGGGGCTGGGGCAGTACTTC. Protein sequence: CAWSGDRGLGQYF.